This paragraph covers one T cell receptor (beta chain) sequence. The antigen remains unidentified. This sample is part of a study of monozygotic twins with inflammatory bowel disease. The CDR3 has 12 residues. Germline V CDR1 and CDR2: LGHDT, YNNKEL (reference sequence). Findings and caveats of the study: For IBD patients, clonotypes shared with others were fewer than for healthy twins, especially with disease activity.

Nested PCRs of roughly 17 and 9 cycles, two in total, were run on TCRalpha and TCRbeta cDNA. TCRdb reprocessed the 5' RACE reads, keeping one entry per CDR3 protein, no DNA. This table holds about 110,000 distinct CDR3 sequences. The sample comprised blood. J is TRBJ2-7 and V is TRBV3-1. The source is a human donor with ulcerative colitis or Crohn's disease, or a healthy co-twin of an affected twin (not recorded which). Here the CDR3 reads CASSQDQSEQYF.